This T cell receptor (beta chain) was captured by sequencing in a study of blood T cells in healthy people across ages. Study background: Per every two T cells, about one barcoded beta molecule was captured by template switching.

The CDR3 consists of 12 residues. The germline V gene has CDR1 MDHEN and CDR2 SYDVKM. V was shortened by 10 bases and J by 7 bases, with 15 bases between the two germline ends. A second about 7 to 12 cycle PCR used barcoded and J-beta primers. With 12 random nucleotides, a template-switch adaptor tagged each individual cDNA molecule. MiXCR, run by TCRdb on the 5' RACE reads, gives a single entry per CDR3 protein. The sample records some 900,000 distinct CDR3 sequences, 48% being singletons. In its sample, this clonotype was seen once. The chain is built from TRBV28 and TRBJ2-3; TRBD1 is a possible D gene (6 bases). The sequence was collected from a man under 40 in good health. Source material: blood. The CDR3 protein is CATRGRMNTQYF. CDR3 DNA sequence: TGTGCCACCAGGGGCAGGATGAATACGCAGTATTTT.